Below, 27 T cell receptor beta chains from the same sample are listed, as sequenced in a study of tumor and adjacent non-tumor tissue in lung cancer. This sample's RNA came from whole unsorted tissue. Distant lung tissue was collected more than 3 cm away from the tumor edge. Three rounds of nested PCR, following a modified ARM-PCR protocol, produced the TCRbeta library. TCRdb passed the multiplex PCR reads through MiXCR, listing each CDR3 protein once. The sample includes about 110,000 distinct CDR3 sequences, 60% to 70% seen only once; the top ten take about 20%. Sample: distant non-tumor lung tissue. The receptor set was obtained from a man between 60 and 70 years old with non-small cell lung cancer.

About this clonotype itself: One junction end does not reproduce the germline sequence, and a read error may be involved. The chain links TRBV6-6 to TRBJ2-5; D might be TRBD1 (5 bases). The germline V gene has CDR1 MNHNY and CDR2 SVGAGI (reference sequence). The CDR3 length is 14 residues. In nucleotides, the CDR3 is TGTGCCAGCAGTCCTAGGGGTCTATCAGATACCCAATACTTC. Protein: CASSPRGLSDTQYF.

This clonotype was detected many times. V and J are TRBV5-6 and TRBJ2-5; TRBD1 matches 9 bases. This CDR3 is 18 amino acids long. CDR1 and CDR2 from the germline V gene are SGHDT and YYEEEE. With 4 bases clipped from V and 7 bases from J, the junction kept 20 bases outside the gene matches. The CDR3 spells CASSKYGGQGDPSGTQYF. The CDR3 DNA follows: TGTGCCAGCAGCAAATACGGGGGACAGGGAGACCCTAGCGGGACCCAGTACTTC.

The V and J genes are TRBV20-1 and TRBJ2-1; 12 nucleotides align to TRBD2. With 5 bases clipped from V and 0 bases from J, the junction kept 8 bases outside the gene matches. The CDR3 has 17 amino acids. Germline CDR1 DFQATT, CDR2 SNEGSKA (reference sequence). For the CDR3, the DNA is TGCAGTGCTGCCGGGACTAGCGGGTCGGACTCCTACAATGAGCAGTTCTTC. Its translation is CSAAGTSGSDSYNEQFF.

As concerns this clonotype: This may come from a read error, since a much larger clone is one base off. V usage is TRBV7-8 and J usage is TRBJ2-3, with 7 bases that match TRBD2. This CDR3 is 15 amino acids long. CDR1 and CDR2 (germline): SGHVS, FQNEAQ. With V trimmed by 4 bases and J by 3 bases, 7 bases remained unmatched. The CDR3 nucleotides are TGTGCCAGCAGCTACTGCGGGAGCCAGACAGATACGCAGTATTTT. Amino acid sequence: CASSYCGSQTDTQYF.

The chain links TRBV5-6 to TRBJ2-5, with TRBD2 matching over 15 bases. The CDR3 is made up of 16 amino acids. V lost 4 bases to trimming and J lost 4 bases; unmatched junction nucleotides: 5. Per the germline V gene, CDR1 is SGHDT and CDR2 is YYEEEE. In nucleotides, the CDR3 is TGTGCCAGCAGCCCAAAGGGACTAGCGGGAGGAGAGACCCAGTACTTC. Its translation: CASSPKGLAGGETQYF. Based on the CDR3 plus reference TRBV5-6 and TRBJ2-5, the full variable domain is DAGVTQSPTHLIKTRGQQVTLRCSPKSGHDTVSWYQQALGQGPQFIFQYYEEEERQRGNFPDRFSGHQFPNYSSELNVNALLLGDSALYLCASSPKGLAGGETQYFGPGTRLLVL.

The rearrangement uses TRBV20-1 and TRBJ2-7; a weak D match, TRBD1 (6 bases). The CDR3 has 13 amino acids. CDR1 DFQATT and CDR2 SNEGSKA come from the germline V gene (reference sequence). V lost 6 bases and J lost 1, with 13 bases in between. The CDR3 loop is CSATTGLSYEQYF. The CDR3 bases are TGCAGTGCGACGACAGGTCTGTCCTACGAGCAGTACTTC.

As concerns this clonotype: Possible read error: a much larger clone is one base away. The CDR3 DNA reads as TGCAGTGCATCACCCCCGCTAGCGGAAAGCACAGATATGCAGTATTTT. It is translated as CSASPPLAESTDMQYF. The rearrangement joins TRBV20-1 to TRBJ2-3; the match to TRBD2 covers 7 bases. Per the germline V gene, CDR1 is DFQATT and CDR2 is SNEGSKA (reference sequence). The length of the CDR3 is 16 residues.

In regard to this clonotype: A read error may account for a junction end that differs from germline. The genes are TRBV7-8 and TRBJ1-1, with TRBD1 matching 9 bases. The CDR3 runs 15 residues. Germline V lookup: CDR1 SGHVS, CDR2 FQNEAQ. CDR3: CASSRGQGMKTEAFF. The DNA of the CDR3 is TGTGCCAGTAGCCGGGGACAGGGAATGAAGACTGAAGCTTTCTTT. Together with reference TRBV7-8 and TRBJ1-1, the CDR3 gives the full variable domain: GAGVSQSPRYKVAKRGQDVALRCDPISGHVSLFWYQQALGQGPEFLTYFQNEAQLDKSGLPSDRFFAERPEGSVSTLKIQRTQQEDSAVYLCASSRGQGMKTEAFFGQGTRLTVV.

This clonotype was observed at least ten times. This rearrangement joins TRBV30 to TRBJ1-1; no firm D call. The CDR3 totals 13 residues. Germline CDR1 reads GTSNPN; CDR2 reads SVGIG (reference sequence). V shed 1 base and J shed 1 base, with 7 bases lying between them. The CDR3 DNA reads TGTGCCTGGAGTGGGACGGGGAACACTGAAGCTTTCTTT. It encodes CAWSGTGNTEAFF. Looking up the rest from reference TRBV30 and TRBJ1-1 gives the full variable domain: SQTIHQWPATLVQPVGSPLSLECTVEGTSNPNLYWYRQAAGRGLQLLFYSVGIGQISSEVPQNLSASRPQDRQFILSSKKLLLSDSGFYLCAWSGTGNTEAFFGQGTRLTVV.

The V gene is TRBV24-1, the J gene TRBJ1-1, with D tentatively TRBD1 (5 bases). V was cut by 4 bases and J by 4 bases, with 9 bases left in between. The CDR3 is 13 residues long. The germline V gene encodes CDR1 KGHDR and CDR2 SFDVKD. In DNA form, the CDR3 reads TGTGCCACCAGTGAGGGGCCGATCACTGAAGCTTTCTTT. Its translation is CATSEGPITEAFF.

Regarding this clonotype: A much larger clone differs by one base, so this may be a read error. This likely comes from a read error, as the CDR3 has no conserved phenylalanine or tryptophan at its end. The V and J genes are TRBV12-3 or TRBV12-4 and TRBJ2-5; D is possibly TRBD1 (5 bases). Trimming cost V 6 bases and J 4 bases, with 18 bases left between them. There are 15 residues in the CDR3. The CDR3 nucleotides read TGTGCCAGCAGCCCGCGGCCACCAACAGGAGAGACCCAGTACTTA. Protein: CASSPRPPTGETQYL.

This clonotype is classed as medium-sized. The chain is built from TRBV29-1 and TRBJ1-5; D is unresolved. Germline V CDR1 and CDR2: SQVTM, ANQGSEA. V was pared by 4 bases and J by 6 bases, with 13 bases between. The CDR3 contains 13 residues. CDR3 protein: CSVVSGERQPQHF. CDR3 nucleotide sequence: TGCAGCGTTGTTTCCGGGGAGCGTCAGCCCCAGCATTTT.

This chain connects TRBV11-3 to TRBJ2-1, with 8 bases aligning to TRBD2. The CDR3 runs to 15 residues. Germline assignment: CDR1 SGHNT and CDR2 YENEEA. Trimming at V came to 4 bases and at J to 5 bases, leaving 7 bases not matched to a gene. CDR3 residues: CASSSYSGGDNEQFF. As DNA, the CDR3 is TGTGCCAGCAGCTCATACTCGGGAGGGGACAATGAGCAGTTCTTC.

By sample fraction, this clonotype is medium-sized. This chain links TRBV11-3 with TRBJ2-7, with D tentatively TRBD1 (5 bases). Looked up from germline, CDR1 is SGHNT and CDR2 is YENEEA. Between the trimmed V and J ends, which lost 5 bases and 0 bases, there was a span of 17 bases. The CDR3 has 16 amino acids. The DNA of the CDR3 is TGTGCCAGCAGCCTGGACGCCCCAGGGATCTCCTACGAGCAGTACTTC. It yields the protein CASSLDAPGISYEQYF.

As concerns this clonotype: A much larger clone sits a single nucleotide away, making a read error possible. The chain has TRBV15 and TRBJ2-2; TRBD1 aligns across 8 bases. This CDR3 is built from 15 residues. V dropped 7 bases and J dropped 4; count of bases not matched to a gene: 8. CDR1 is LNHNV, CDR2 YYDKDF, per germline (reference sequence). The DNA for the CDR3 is TGTGCCACCACAACAGGACAGGGATCCACCGGGGAGCTGTTTTTT. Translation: CATTTGQGSTGELFF.

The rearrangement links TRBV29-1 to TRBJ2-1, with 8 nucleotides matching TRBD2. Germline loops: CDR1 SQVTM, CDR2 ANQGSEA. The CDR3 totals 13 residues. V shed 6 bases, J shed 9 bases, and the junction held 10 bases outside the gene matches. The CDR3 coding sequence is TGCAGCGTGGTGAAGACTAGCGAGAGTGAGCAGTTCTTC. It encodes CSVVKTSESEQFF.

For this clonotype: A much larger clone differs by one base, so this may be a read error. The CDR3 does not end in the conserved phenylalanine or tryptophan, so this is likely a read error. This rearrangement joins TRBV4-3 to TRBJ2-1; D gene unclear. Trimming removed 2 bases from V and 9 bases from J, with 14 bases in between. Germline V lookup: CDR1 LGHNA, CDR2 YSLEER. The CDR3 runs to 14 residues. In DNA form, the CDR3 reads TGCGCCAGCAGCCAACTCAGTGCTGAGGCTGAGCAGTTCCTC. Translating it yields CASSQLSAEAEQFL.

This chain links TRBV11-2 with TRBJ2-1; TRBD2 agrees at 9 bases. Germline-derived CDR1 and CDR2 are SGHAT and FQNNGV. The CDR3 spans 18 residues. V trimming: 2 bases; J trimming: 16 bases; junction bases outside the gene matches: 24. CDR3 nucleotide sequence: TGTGCCAGCAGCTTAAAAGCTAGCGGGACGGCCGGGTGGGTTGAGCGCTTCTTC. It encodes CASSLKASGTAGWVERFF.

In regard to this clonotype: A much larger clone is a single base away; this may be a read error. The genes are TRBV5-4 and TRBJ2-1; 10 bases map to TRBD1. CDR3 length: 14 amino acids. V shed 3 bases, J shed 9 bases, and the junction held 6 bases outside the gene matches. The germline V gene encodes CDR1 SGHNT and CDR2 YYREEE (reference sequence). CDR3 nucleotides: TGTGCCAGCAGCTCCCGGGACAGGGGTTTTGAGCAGTTCTTC. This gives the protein CASSSRDRGFEQFF.

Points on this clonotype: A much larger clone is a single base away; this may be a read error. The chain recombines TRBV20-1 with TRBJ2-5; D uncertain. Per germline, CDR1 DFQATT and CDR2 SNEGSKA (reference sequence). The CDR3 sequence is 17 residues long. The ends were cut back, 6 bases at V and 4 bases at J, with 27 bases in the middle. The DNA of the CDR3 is TGCAGTGCCCTGGATGCAGCATCCAGATTGATGGCAGAGACCCAGTACTTC. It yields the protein CSALDAASRLMAETQYF.

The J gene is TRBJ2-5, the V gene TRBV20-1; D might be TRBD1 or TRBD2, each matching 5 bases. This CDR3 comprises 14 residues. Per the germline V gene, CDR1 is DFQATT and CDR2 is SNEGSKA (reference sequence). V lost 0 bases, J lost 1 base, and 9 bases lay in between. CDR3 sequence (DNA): TGCAGTGCTAGAGACCGGGACCCCCAAGAGACCCAGTACTTC. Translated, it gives CSARDRDPQETQYF.

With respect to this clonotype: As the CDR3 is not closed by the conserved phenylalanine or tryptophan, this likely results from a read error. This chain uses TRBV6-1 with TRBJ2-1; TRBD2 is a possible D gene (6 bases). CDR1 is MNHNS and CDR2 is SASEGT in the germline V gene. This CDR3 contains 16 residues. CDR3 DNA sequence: TGTGCCAGCAGTGCCACCGTTAGCGGCGGCTACAGTGAGCAGTTCCTC. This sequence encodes CASSATVSGGYSEQFL.

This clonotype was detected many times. In DNA form, the CDR3 reads TGCGCCAGCAGCCAAAACAGGGGGCGTCACACTGAAGCTTTCTTT. Its protein is CASSQNRGRHTEAFF. The rearrangement links TRBV4-1 to TRBJ1-1; 9 bases fit TRBD1. Germline values: CDR1 MGHRA, CDR2 YSYEKL. The CDR3 runs to 15 residues. V lost 2 bases and J lost 3; bases outside the gene matches: 4.

This CDR3 is CASSLNGVSGNTIYF. In nucleotides, the CDR3 is TGTGCCAGCAGTTTAAATGGGGTCTCTGGAAACACCATATATTTT. V is TRBV27 and J is TRBJ1-3; D not resolved. Germline CDR1 reads MNHEY; CDR2 reads SMNVEV (reference sequence). Trimming shortened V by 2 bases and J by 0 bases, and 8 bases separated the two germline ends. This CDR3 is built from 15 residues.

CDR3 bases: TGCGCCAGCAGCTCGAATGGTGGGGGGAACACCGGGGAGCTGTTTTTT. Amino acids: CASSSNGGGNTGELFF. The V gene is TRBV5-1, the J gene TRBJ2-2; either TRBD1 or TRBD2 may fit D (5 bases each). CDR1 and CDR2 (germline): SGHRS, YFSETQ. V lost 3 bases and J 1 base, leaving 13 bases between the germline ends. The CDR3 is 16 amino acids.

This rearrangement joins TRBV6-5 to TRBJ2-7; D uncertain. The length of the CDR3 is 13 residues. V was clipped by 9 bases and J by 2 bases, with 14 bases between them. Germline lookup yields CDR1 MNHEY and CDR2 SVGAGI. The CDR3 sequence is CASRPRHTYEQYF. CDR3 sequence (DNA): TGTGCCAGTAGGCCCAGGCACACCTACGAGCAGTACTTC.

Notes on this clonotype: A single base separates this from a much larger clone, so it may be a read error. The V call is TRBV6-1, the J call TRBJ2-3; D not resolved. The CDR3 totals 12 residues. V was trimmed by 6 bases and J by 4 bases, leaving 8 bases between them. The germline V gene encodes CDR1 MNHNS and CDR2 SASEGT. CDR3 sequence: CASSIWPDTQYF. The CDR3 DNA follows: TGTGCCAGCAGCATCTGGCCAGATACGCAGTATTTT.